This TCR beta chain was identified in a study of blood T cells in healthy people across ages. Germline CDR1 is MGHRA and CDR2 is YSYEKL. V shed 9 bases, J shed 3 bases, and the junction held 11 bases outside the gene matches. This CDR3 spans 14 amino acids. This clonotype was counted a few times. For the second PCR, which ran for roughly 6 to 11 cycles, a sample-barcoded 5' primer and a J-beta primer mix were used. TCRdb fed the 5' RACE reads into MiXCR, producing one record per CDR3 protein. The repertoire has 800,000 or so distinct CDR3 sequences, more than 20% of them found once; the top ten carry approximately 3.7%. The data also belong to a second study, concerning T cells of mothers and their children.

This TCR was recovered from a boy younger than 18 in good health. The sample taken for sequencing was blood. The rearrangement uses TRBV4-1 and TRBJ2-7; 7 nucleotides match TRBD2. The chain's CDR3 is CASSEAGDGYEQYF. The CDR3 DNA follows: TGCGCCAGTTCGGAGGCGGGAGATGGCTACGAGCAGTACTTC.